This T cell receptor beta chain was captured in a study of T-cell memory formation after mild COVID-19. Overall study: TCR clusters were mostly donor specific.

Overall study findings and caveats: Cross-reactive memory apparently joined, as some responding clones appeared in pre-infection memory. Researchers report contracting CD4+ clones mostly in CM and EM, with CD8+ clones in EMRA.

This clonotype was seen more than once but under ten times. Its antigen is currently unknown. V gave up 2 bases and J gave up 0 bases, with 3 bases separating them. This CDR3 has 12 residues. The germline V gene encodes CDR1 DFQATT and CDR2 SNEGSKA (reference sequence). Using its own MiXCR run on the 5' RACE reads, TCRdb lists one record per CDR3 protein. The sample holds about 340,000 distinct CDR3 sequences, over 20% seen once. This clonotype was obtained from an adult woman who had mild COVID-19 (a few samples of this study predate the infection). Cell type and time point are not known. Sequenced sample: PBMCs or a T cell subset sorted from them (not recorded which). This chain joins TRBV20-1 and TRBJ2-3; D gene uncertain. The CDR3 loop is CSARISTDTQYF. The CDR3 bases are TGCAGTGCTAGAATTAGCACAGATACGCAGTATTTT.